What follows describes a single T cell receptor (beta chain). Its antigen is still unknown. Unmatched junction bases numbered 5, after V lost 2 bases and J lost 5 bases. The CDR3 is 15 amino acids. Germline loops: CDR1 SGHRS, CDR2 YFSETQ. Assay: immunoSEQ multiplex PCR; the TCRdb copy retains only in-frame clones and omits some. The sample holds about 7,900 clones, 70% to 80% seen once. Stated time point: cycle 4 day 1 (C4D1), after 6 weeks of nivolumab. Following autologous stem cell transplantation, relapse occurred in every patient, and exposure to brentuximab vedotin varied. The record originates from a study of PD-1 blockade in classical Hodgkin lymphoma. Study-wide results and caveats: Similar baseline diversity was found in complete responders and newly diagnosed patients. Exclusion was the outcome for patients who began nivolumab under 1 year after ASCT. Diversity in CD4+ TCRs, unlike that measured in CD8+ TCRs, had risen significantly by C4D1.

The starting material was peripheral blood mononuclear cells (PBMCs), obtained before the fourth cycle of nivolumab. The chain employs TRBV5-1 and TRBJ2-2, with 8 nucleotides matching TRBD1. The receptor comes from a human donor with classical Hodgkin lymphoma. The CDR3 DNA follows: TGCGCCAGCAGCTTTGACAGGGGAGCAACCGGGGAGCTGTTTTTT. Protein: CASSFDRGATGELFF.